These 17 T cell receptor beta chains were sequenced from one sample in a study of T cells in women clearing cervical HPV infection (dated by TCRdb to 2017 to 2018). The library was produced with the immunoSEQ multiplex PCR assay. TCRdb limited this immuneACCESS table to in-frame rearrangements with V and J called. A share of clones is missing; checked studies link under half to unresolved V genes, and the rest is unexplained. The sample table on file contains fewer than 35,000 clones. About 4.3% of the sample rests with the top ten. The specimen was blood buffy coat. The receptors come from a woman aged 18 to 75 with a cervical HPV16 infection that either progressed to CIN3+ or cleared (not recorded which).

Partial CDR3 DNA: TGTGCCAGCAGCTTAGGTAGCGGGGGCAACACCGGGGAG. It is translated as CASSLGSGGNTGE. In full, the CDR3 reads CASSLGSGGNTGELFF. The V call is TRBV5-4, the J call TRBJ2-2, with 9 bases that match TRBD2. The read finishes 3 residues shy of the CDR3 end, and the germline J gene is used to complete it. The CDR3 length is 16 residues. CDR1 SGHNT and CDR2 YYREEE come from the germline V gene (reference sequence). V trimming: 2 bases; J trimming: 2 bases; junction bases outside the gene matches: 4.

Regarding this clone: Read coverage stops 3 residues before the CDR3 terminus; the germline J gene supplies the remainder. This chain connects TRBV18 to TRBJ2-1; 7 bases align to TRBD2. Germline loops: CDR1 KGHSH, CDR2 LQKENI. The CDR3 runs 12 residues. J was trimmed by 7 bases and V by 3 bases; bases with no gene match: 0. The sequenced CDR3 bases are TGTGCCAGCTCACCTAGCGGGAATGAG. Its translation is CASSPSGNE. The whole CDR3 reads CASSPSGNEQFF.

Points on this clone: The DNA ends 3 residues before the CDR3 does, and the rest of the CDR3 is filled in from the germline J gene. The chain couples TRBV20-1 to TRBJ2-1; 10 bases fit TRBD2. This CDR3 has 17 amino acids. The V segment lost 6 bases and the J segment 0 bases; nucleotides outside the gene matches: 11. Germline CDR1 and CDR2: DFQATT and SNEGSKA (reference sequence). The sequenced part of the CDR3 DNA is TGCAGTGCCTCTATCCTAGCGGGAGTTAGCTCCTACAATGAG. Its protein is CSASILAGVSSYNE. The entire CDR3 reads CSASILAGVSSYNEQFF.

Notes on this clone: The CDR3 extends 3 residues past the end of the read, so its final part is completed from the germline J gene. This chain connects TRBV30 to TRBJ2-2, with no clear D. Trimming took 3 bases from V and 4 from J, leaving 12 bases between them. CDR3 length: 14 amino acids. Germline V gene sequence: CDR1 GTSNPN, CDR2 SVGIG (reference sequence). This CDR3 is CAWSPSSGTGELFF. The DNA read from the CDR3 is TGTGCCTGGAGCCCGTCCTCGGGCACCGGGGAG. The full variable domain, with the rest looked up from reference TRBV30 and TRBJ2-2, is SQTIHQWPATLVQPVGSPLSLECTVEGTSNPNLYWYRQAAGRGLQLLFYSVGIGQISSEVPQNLSASRPQDRQFILSSKKLLLSDSGFYLCAWSPSSGTGELFFGEGSRLTVL.

CDR3 bases read: TGTGCCAGCAGCCGCCCTCAGGGAGGTACTGAA. It yields the protein CASSRPQGGTE. The full CDR3 sequence reads CASSRPQGGTEAFF. The chain couples TRBV7-9 to TRBJ1-1, with a weak D call TRBD1 (5 bases). The read ends 3 residues early relative to the CDR3; the germline J gene fills the gap. The CDR3 sequence is 14 residues long. The V gene lost 5 bases and the J gene lost 5 bases, with 15 bases spanning the gap. CDR1 is SEHNR and CDR2 is FQNEAQ in the germline V gene (reference sequence).

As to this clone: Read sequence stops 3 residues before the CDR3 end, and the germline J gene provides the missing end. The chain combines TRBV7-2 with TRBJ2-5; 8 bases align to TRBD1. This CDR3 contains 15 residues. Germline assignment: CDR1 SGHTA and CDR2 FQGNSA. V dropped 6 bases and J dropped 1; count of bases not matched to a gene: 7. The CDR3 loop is CASSRQGPGQETQYF. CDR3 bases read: TGTGCCAGCAGTCGACAGGGGCCGGGCCAAGAGACC.

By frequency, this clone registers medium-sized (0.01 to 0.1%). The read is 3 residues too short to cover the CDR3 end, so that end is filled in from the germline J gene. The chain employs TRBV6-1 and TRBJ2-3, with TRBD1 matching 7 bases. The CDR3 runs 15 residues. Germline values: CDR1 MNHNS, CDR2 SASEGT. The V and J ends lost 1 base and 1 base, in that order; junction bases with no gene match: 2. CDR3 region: CASSEGTGGTDTQYF. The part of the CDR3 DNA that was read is TGTGCCAGCAGTGAAGGGACAGGAGGCACAGATACG.

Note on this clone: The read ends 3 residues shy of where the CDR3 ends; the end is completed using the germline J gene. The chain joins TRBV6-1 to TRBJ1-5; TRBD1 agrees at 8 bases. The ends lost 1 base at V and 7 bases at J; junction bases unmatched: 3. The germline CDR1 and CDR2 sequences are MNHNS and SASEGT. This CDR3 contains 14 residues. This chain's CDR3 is CASSEGTGSQPQHF. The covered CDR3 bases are TGTGCCAGCAGTGAAGGGACAGGGAGCCAGCCC.

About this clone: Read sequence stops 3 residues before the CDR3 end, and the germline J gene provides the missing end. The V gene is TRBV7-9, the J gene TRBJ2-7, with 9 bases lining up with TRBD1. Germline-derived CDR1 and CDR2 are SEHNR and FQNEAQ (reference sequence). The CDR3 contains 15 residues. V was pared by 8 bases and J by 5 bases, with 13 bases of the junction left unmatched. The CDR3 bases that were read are TGTGCCAGCGGTACCGGCGGGACAGGGCTAGACGAG. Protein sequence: CASGTGGTGLDE. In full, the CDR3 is CASGTGGTGLDEQYF.

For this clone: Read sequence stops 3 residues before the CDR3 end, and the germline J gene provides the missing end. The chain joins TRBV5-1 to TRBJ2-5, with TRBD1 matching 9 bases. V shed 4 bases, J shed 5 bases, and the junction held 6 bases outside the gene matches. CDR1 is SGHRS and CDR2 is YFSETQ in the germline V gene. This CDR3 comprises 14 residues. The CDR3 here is CASSGGTGRETQYF. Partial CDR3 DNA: TGCGCCAGCAGCGGAGGGACAGGGCGGGAGACC.

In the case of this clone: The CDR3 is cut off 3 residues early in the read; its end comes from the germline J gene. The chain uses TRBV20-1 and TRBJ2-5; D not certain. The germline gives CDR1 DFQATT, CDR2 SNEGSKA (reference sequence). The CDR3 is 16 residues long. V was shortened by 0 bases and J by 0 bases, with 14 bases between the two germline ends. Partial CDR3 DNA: TGCAGTGCTAGAGATTTGGCGGCGGAACACCAAGAGACC. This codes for CSARDLAAEHQET. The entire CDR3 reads CSARDLAAEHQETQYF.

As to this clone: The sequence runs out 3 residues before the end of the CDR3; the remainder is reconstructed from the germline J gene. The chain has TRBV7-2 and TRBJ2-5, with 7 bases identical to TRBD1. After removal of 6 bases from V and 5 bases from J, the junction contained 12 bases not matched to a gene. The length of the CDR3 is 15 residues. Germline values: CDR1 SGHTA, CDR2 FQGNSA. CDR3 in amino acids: CASRRGDSSSETQYF. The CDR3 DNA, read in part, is TGTGCCAGCAGAAGAGGGGACAGTTCATCCGAGACC.

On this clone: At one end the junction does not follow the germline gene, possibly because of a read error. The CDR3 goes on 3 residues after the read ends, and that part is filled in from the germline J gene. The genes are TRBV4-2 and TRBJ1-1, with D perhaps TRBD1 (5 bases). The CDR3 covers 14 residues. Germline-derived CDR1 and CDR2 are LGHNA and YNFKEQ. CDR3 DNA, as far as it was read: TGCGCCAGCAGCCAGACAGTATCTGGCACTGAA. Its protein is CASSQTVSGTE. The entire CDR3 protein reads CASSQTVSGTEAFF.

The chain's CDR3 is CASRSTGQQETQYF. Partial CDR3 DNA: TGTGCCAGTAGATCCACAGGTCAGCAAGAGACC. The chain carries TRBV28 and TRBJ2-5, with a possible D match to TRBD1 (5 bases). The read ends 3 residues before the CDR3 terminus; that terminus is restored from the germline J gene. The CDR3 covers 14 residues. Germline CDR1 and CDR2: MDHEN and SYDVKM. Trimming cost V 9 bases and J 2 bases, with 16 bases left between them.

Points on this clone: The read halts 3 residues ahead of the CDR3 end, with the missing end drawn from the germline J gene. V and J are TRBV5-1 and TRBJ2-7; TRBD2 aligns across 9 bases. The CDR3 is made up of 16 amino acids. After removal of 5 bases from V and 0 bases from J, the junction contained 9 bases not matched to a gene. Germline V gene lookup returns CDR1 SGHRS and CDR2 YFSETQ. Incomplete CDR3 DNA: TGCGCCAGCAGTCTCGCGAGCGGGGGGAGCTCCTACGAG. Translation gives CASSLASGGSSYE. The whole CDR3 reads CASSLASGGSSYEQYF.

The CDR3 here is CASSSGTGWNEQFF. CDR3 bases read: TGTGCCAGTAGTTCCGGGACAGGGTGGAATGAG. V usage is TRBV19 and J usage is TRBJ2-1; TRBD1 aligns across 9 bases. The sequenced fragment ends 3 residues before the CDR3 boundary, so the rest is inferred from the germline J gene. Germline V gives CDR1 LNHDA, CDR2 SQIVND (reference sequence). J was trimmed by 7 bases and V by 5 bases; bases with no gene match: 6. The CDR3 has 14 residues.

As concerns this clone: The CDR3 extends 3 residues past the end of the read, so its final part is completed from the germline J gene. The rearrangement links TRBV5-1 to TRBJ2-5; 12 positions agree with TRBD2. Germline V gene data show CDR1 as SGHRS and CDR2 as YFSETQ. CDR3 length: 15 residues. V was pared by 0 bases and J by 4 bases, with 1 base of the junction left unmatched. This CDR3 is CASSLGLAGVETQYF. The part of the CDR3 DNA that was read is TGCGCCAGCAGCTTGGGACTAGCGGGAGTAGAGACC.